The entry below describes one T cell receptor (beta chain). Antigen: not known. TCRdb fed the reads into MiXCR, producing one record per CDR3 protein. The sample shows approximately 550,000 distinct CDR3 sequences, approximately 17% of them seen only once. This sample was included in a study of T cell repertoires in cytomegalovirus infection. The CDR3 covers 15 residues. Germline loops: CDR1 SGDLS, CDR2 YYNGEE. Unmatched junction bases numbered 6, after V lost 0 bases and J lost 6 bases. The study, taken as a whole, reports: The cumulative frequency of public TCR beta families distinguished individuals who carried CMV together with the relevant HLA. Dominant in the ex vivo response were TCR beta clonotypes restricted by HLA-C and specific for CMV.

This receptor was obtained from a human donor in good health (CMV status not recorded). Some clones in this sample may be carry-over from other donors' samples. The sample consisted of CD8+ T cells from PBMCs. The chain combines TRBV9 with TRBJ2-1; TRBD1 matches at 7 bases. As DNA, the CDR3 is TGTGCCAGCAGCGTAGGGGACAGCTTATCCAATGAGCAGTTCTTC. Protein sequence: CASSVGDSLSNEQFF.